This T cell receptor (beta chain) was captured by sequencing in a study of cytomegalovirus exposure and HLA in healthy donors (TCRdb year 2017). At the level of the whole study: In an earlier analysis of under 600 of the donors, 250 to 300 Gb of sequence data and some 120 million unique TCR beta sequences from 150 million to 200 million T cells were reported. An early release that covered about 640 HLA-typed donors contained about 300 gigabases of sequencing data and some 87 million unique TCR sequences. Of the 300 to 500 genotyped donors, over 80% were placed in the genetic ancestry cluster associated with self-reported Caucasian donors. The study aimed to test whether signatures of past pathogen exposure could be identified by cataloging public T cell receptors. The T cell repertoires of some 670 subjects were profiled by immunosequencing and related to cytomegalovirus serostatus. Along with the approximately 600-subject first cohort, a separate validation cohort of roughly 110 different subjects was used. The study combined high-throughput TCR immunosequencing, statistical association of individual TCRs with disease status, and machine learning to predict cytomegalovirus infection status. A later analysis re-examined previously published TCR beta repertoires from just over 650 donors and added high-resolution HLA genotyping to investigate patterns of TCR occurrence. Rather than drawing on any new phenotypic data, the later analysis identified candidate immune exposures from TCR beta sequences and the way those sequences occurred across donors. An earlier analysis of a few hundred of the donors applied high-throughput TCR beta sequencing to assess whether each TCR beta V gene segment acted as functional or pseudogenic. Donor age, sex, ethnicity and CMV serostatus were compiled alongside the repertoire data. In a later genetic analysis, genome-wide SNP genotypes for about three fifths of the roughly 670 donors were used, and that subset was treated as a discovery cohort. All discovery cohort repertoires had been generated on a single sequencing platform. Both class I and class II loci were covered by HLA typing, at four-digit resolution. The number of donors typed differed by locus, with about 629-640 for A, B, C, DRB1 and DQB1, around 520 for DQA1, nearly 610 for DPA1, and some 440 for DPB1. Four to six DR-DQ haplotypes were handled as single units for association and clustering, since linkage in the cohort was strong. Among 300 to 500 genotyped donors of the cohort, an average of approximately 240,000 unique TCR beta nucleotide sequences was sequenced per donor, of which 15% to 20% were non-productive. General study outcomes and caveats: Because counts were too low, roughly 17 rarely observed V segments, including chromosome 9 orphons, were left out of the earlier analysis of some 600 of the donors. The classifier was reported to diagnose cytomegalovirus status with high specificity and sensitivity in both the original and validation cohorts. Because some donors lacked HLA typing at each locus, the association tests relied only on the typed subset. A total of around 150 TCR beta chains were listed by the study as associated with cytomegalovirus. In an earlier analysis of some 540 of the donors, most TCR beta V segments appeared in productive rearrangements about 87% or about 30% of the time, broadly matching IMGT annotations. According to a later genetic analysis, donors in an Asian-associated ancestry cluster had fewer N-insertions in productive TCRs than the roughly 660-donor mean. Compared with equally common non-associated chains, HLA-associated TCR beta chains in a later analysis were more clonally expanded and had lower generation probabilities. A cluster of highly shared sequence variants was judged likely to represent a technical artifact of the sequencing pipeline. The 87-base-pair reads could not distinguish some IMGT-functional V segments, including TRBV6-2 and TRBV6-3, so those segments were excluded. Correlated functional status among segregating V segments might be attributable to linkage disequilibrium, but an unknown experimental factor could not be ruled out. According to a later analysis, TCR association rates differed among HLA loci, with DRB1 alleles showing the most associated TCRs and HLA-C alleles showing the fewest. In a later analysis, several top co-occurrence clusters were reported to appear linked to parvovirus B19, influenza, CMV and Epstein-Barr virus. Across donors, most TCR sequences were observed very rarely, whereas some public TCRs were present in many individuals. According to the authors, the approach could potentially be generalized to other disease states and immunological phenotypes. Immune exposure information for the cohort was limited to CMV serostatus. In a later analysis, some 18,000 TCR beta sequences were associated with specific HLA alleles at a false discovery rate of 0.05. In this cohort, only TCR beta chains were sequenced, and detectable features were limited by the absence of alpha or paired-chain data. Assigning TCR associations to individual alleles was difficult when HLA alleles, especially DR and DQ, strongly co-occurred. In vitro tests confirmed that a few of the cytomegalovirus-associated TCR beta chains recognize cytomegalovirus antigens. Roughly uniform sequencing depth across donors was assumed in presence/absence analyses, although this assumption may not hold. An association between a missense DCLRE1C variant and V-gene and J-gene trimming of TCR beta chains was found in a later genetic analysis and replicated in an independent cohort. A later analysis found that most CMV-associated TCR beta chains appeared HLA-restricted, with HLA associations seemingly driven largely by CMV exposure. A further reported finding was that TCR beta sequences accurately predicted the HLA-A and HLA-B alleles for most subjects in the first cohort.

The cohort consisted of some 670 healthy bone marrow donors. At the time of sampling, all cohort members were nominally healthy, though unrecorded immune exposures were likely present. The donor was CMV seropositive and belonged to the group of a few hundred seropositive cohort members. Every donor gave a peripheral blood sample, and the peripheral blood mononuclear cells from that sample were used for TCR beta sequencing. The Qiagen DNeasy Blood Extraction Kit was used to extract genomic DNA from the blood cell samples. With respect to this clone: Its antigen target is currently unknown. The record has no base qualities; no much larger clone is one base away.

From the cysteine up to the phenylalanine, the CDR3 has a length of 14 residues. Only the CDR3 part of the read is kept: 42 bases, read in frame from the first base. The junction shows trimming of 7 bases on V and 4 bases on J, plus 16 bases between the germline ends. CDR1 MNHNY and CDR2 SVGAGI are derived from the germline V gene (reference sequence). The library was generated by the immunoSEQ multiplex PCR assay. For the multiplex PCR, a mixture combining 60 forward primers for TCR Vbeta segments and 13 reverse primers for TCR Jbeta segments was used. A multiplex PCR assay on genomic DNA amplified the CDR3 region of rearranged TCR beta genes. On the Illumina HiSeq System, the amplified TCR beta libraries were sequenced as 87-base-pair reads. From the authors' description of their analysis: Across the 666 repertoires, a later analysis counted 75 million to 90 million unique TCR beta chains, approximately 10 million of which were shared by at least two donors. A nearest-neighbor algorithm error-corrected the raw reads and collapsed the reads into unique sequences, merging closely related sequences to remove PCR and sequencing errors. V, D and J gene segments were assigned by aligning CDR3 sequences to IMGT reference sequences. Each retained sequence needed at least a six-nucleotide match to both a V gene segment and a J gene segment. Rearrangements were classified as productive when the CDR3 lacked stop codons and remained in frame with V and J, and all other rearrangements were classified as non-productive. Following IMGT convention, CDR3 was defined as the stretch from the second conserved V-encoded cysteine up to the conserved J-encoded phenylalanine. The earlier analysis of 500 to 650 of the donors excluded any sequence lacking an unambiguous match to a single V gene segment. An earlier analysis of 587 of the donors called V segments functional above 56.7% productive rearrangements and segregating when the between-donor standard deviation exceeded 5%. A statistical classification framework was built for diagnosing cytomegalovirus status from the catalog of TCR beta chain sequences. A later analysis assigned V and J genes by comparing TCR nucleotide sequences with IMGT/GENE-DB human TR gene sequences. In a later analysis, CDR3 sequences and most-parsimonious VDJ recombination scenarios were assigned using the TCRdist pipeline. A later analysis defined each TCR beta chain by its CDR3 amino acid sequence plus V-gene family, and excluded reads lacking a unique V-gene family. As a way to deal with suspected cross-contamination and a sequencing artifact, a later analysis dropped 450 to 600 nucleotide sequences that were highly shared and had low generation probability. In a later analysis, a clonal expansion index was calculated for each public chain from normalized within-repertoire ranks of inferred template counts. In a later analysis, generation probabilities were computed using a VDJ recombination model fitted to out-of-frame rearrangements, and the results were checked against IGoR. A later analysis scored TCR-TCR, TCR-HLA and TCR-CMV co-occurrence with hypergeometric tests, applying a repertoire-size bias correction to TCR pairs. False discovery rates were estimated in a later analysis by permuting HLA or CMV assignments 20 times. In a later analysis, co-occurring TCRs were grouped with DBSCAN, and TCRdist sequence similarity was added when clustering was performed within HLA-allele-positive subsets. Repertoires with fewer than 30,000 or more than 120,000 public chains were left out of co-occurrence clustering, as were about 5 repertoires with anomalous nucleotide sharing. TCRdb re-hosts the immuneACCESS table, in-frame sequences only. Its copies lack some clones; in the studies checked, an unresolved V gene accounts for under half of them, and the cause for the rest is not known. V and J calls and clone size are those listed in that table; D and trimming were worked out from the DNA. This sample gives some 71,000 clones in total; around 70% of them show up just once. The leading ten clones occupy around a tenth of the sample.

Material for sequencing was PBMCs. This receptor was identified in a woman in her forties or fifties in good health and CMV-seropositive. The sequence links TRBV6-6 to TRBJ1-1; a tentative D match to TRBD1 spans 5 bases. The DNA reads as follows: TGTGCCAGCACCCACGGCAGGGCTAGCACTGAAGCTTTCTTT. Its amino acids are CASTHGRASTEAFF.